The TCR beta chain under discussion was sequenced for a study of cytomegalovirus exposure and HLA in healthy donors. Study conclusions and caveats: Rare TCR sequences dominated, though some public TCRs recurred in many donors.

Using immunoSEQ multiplex PCR, the repertoire was profiled, and TCRdb retains in-frame clones only, with some absent. The sample has about 58,000 clones, roughly nine tenths seen once. On this clone: Its target is not known.

The CDR3 has 15 amino acids. CDR1 is MNHNS, CDR2 SASEGT, per germline. Trimming at V came to 7 bases and at J to 7 bases, leaving 12 bases not matched to a gene. V usage is TRBV6-1 and J usage is TRBJ2-2, with 7 bases identical to TRBD1. Sequenced: PBMCs. This TCR was sampled from a man between 18 and 29 years old in good health and CMV-seronegative. This CDR3 is CASTPRGGLYGELFF. CDR3 DNA: TGTGCCAGCACCCCCCGAGGGGGCCTCTACGGGGAGCTGTTTTTT.